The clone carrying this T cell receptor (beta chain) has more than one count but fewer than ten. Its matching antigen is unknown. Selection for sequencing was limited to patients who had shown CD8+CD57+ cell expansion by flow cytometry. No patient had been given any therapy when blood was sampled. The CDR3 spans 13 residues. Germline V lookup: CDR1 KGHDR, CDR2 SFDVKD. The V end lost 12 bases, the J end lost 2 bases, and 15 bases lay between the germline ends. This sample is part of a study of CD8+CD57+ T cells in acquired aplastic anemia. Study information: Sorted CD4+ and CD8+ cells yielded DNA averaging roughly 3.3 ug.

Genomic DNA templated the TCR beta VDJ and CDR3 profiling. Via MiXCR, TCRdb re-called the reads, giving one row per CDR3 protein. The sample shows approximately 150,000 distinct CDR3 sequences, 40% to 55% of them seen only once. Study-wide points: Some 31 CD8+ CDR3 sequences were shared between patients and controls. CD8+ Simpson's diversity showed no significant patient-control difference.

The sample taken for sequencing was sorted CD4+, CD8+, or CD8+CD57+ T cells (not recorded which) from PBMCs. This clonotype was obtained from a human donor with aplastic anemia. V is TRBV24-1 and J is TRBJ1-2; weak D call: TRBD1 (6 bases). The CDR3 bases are TGTGCCCCTAGACGGAGGGGGAACTATGGCTACACCTTC. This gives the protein CAPRRRGNYGYTF.